The next 28 T cell receptor beta chains were all read from a single sample in a study of blood T cell repertoires in COVID-19. The assay was immunoSEQ multiplex PCR, and TCRdb's table has in-frame clones only and misses some. This sample has more than 50,000 clones, with around four fifths found just once. Sample: peripheral blood. The source of these receptors is a human donor in a cohort sampled during active COVID-19.

This chain links TRBV12-5 with TRBJ1-1; D possibly corresponds to TRBD1 (5 bases). The CDR3 spans 14 residues. Looked up from germline, CDR1 is LGHNT and CDR2 is FRNRAP. V lost 1 base to trimming and J lost 1 base, with 7 bases between them. The CDR3 loop is CASGLGRGNTEAFF. The CDR3 DNA reads as TGTGCTAGTGGTTTGGGAAGGGGGAACACTGAAGCTTTCTTT. The whole variable domain, filled in from reference TRBV12-5 and TRBJ1-1, reads DARVTQTPRHKVTEMGQEVTMRCQPILGHNTVFWYRQTMMQGLELLAYFRNRAPLDDSGMPKDRFSAEMPDATLATLKIQPSEPRDSAVYFCASGLGRGNTEAFFGQGTRLTVV.

This chain uses TRBV9 with TRBJ1-2; 7 nucleotides line up with TRBD1. The CDR3 loop spans 17 amino acids. Germline loops: CDR1 SGDLS, CDR2 YYNGEE. V trimming: 3 bases; J trimming: 0 bases; junction bases outside the gene matches: 11. CDR3 DNA: TGTGCCAGCAGCGGACAGGGTCCACCAGGGGCTAACTATGGCTACACCTTC. It encodes CASSGQGPPGANYGYTF.

The J gene is TRBJ2-1, the V gene TRBV19; 8 nucleotides agree with TRBD1. V lost 8 bases, J lost 7 bases, and 16 bases stayed unmatched. Germline V gene lookup returns CDR1 LNHDA and CDR2 SQIVND (reference sequence). The CDR3 totals 16 residues. CDR3 protein: CASGSVYTTGGNEQFF. CDR3 DNA: TGTGCCAGTGGTAGCGTCTATACTACAGGGGGTAATGAGCAGTTCTTC.

CDR3 coding DNA: TGTGCCAGCAGCCTGACAGGGGCCATCCTGTCCGGGGAGCTGTTTTTT. Translation gives CASSLTGAILSGELFF. The V and J genes are TRBV2 and TRBJ2-2; 8 positions match TRBD1. V was clipped by 6 bases and J by 6 bases; unmatched bases: 12. The CDR3 has 16 amino acids. In germline, CDR1 is SNHLY, CDR2 FYNNEI. Full variable domain (rest looked up from reference TRBV2 and TRBJ2-2): EPEVTQTPSHQVTQMGQEVILRCVPISNHLYFYWYRQILGQKVEFLVSFYNNEISEKSEIFDDQFSVERPDGSNFTLKIRSTKLEDSAMYFCASSLTGAILSGELFFGEGSRLTVL.

V usage is TRBV5-5 and J usage is TRBJ2-3; 8 positions agree with TRBD2. CDR1 and CDR2 from the germline V gene are SGHKS and YYEKEE (reference sequence). With V trimmed by 1 base and J by 14 bases, 18 bases remained unmatched. The CDR3 consists of 16 residues. Here the CDR3 DNA reads TGTGCCAGCAGCTTGTTCGAAAGCGGGGGCGCTGCGAATCTGTATTTT. Encoded protein: CASSLFESGGAANLYF.

This chain uses TRBV28 with TRBJ1-4; D is perhaps TRBD1 (6 bases). V gave up 8 bases and J gave up 8 bases, with 15 bases separating them. CDR1 and CDR2 from the germline V gene are MDHEN and SYDVKM. This CDR3 contains 13 residues. The CDR3 loop is CASLTGQREKLFF. The CDR3 coding sequence is TGTGCCAGCCTGACAGGACAACGAGAAAAACTGTTTTTT. The variable domain in full, with the rest retrieved from reference TRBV28 and TRBJ1-4, is DVKVTQSSRYLVKRTGEKVFLECVQDMDHENMFWYRQDPGLGLRLIYFSYDVKMKEKGDIPEGYSVSREKKERFSLILESASTNQTSMYLCASLTGQREKLFFGSGTQLSVL.

The chain is built from TRBV6-6 and TRBJ1-3; unclear D gene. The germline V and J ends were trimmed by 6 bases and 5 bases, with 20 bases remaining between them. Germline V gene lookup returns CDR1 MNHNY and CDR2 SVGAGI (reference sequence). The length of the CDR3 is 16 residues. CDR3 residues: CASRPGMMEARNTIYF. The CDR3 nucleotides read TGTGCCAGCAGACCTGGGATGATGGAGGCCCGAAACACCATATATTTT.

J is TRBJ2-3 and V is TRBV9; 10 bases agree with TRBD1. Per the germline V gene, CDR1 is SGDLS and CDR2 is YYNGEE. This CDR3 has 18 residues. Trimming cost V 3 bases and J 1 base; bases outside gene matches: 11. In DNA form, the CDR3 reads TGTGCCAGCAGCGCCCGAGGACAGGGGGTGACCGGCACAGATACGCAGTATTTT. It translates to CASSARGQGVTGTDTQYF. Using reference TRBV9 and TRBJ2-3 for the parts outside the CDR3, the full variable domain is DSGVTQTPKHLITATGQRVTLRCSPRSGDLSVYWYQQSLDQGLQFLIQYYNGEERAKGNILERFSAQQFPDLHSELNLSSLELGDSALYFCASSARGQGVTGTDTQYFGPGTRLTVL.

This clone was detected a few times. The genes are TRBV5-1 and TRBJ1-6; 8 nucleotides align to TRBD1. Germline loops: CDR1 SGHRS, CDR2 YFSETQ. The J segment lost 10 bases and the V segment lost 7 bases, leaving 4 bases of the junction unmatched. The CDR3 runs 12 residues. The CDR3 region has the DNA TGCGCCAGCCGGGACAGGAGGTCACCCCTCCACTTT. As protein: CASRDRRSPLHF.

This clone was found a few times. The V gene is TRBV29-1, the J gene TRBJ2-5; 8 nucleotides align to TRBD2. This CDR3 has 16 residues. CDR1 and CDR2 from the germline V gene are SQVTM and ANQGSEA. V was clipped by 1 base and J by 1 base; unmatched bases: 8. CDR3 DNA: TGCAGCGTTGAAGGGATAGCGGGACGATCCCAAGAGACCCAGTACTTC. Translating gives CSVEGIAGRSQETQYF.

The V and J genes are TRBV5-6 and TRBJ1-4, with D perhaps matching TRBD1 (6 bases). The CDR3 consists of 16 residues. The germline gives CDR1 SGHDT, CDR2 YYEEEE. The V end was cut by 0 bases, the J end by 6 bases, with 15 bases between. The CDR3 DNA reads as TGTGCCAGCAGCTTGGGGGAGAGGGCAGGGGATGAAAAACTGTTTTTT. The encoded protein is CASSLGERAGDEKLFF. The full variable domain, rest sourced from reference TRBV5-6 and TRBJ1-4, is DAGVTQSPTHLIKTRGQQVTLRCSPKSGHDTVSWYQQALGQGPQFIFQYYEEEERQRGNFPDRFSGHQFPNYSSELNVNALLLGDSALYLCASSLGERAGDEKLFFGSGTQLSVL.

This chain links TRBV2 with TRBJ2-1; 11 bases are a match to TRBD2. The V segment lost 2 bases and the J segment 0 bases; nucleotides outside the gene matches: 6. Germline values: CDR1 SNHLY, CDR2 FYNNEI. This CDR3 spans 18 amino acids. DNA of the CDR3: TGTGCCAGCAGTGAATGGCCCCTAGCGGGGGGCTCCTACAATGAGCAGTTCTTC. It translates to CASSEWPLAGGSYNEQFF.

This chain uses TRBV18 with TRBJ1-1; D ambiguous. The CDR3 extends over 13 amino acids. Germline values: CDR1 KGHSH, CDR2 LQKENI. V was cut by 4 bases and J by 3 bases, with 9 bases left in between. In DNA form, the CDR3 reads TGTGCCAGCTCACGCCTATTCGACACTGAAGCTTTCTTT. Its protein product is CASSRLFDTEAFF.

This rearrangement joins TRBV27 to TRBJ1-2; weak D call: TRBD1 (6 bases). The CDR3 extends over 14 amino acids. Germline V lookup: CDR1 MNHEY, CDR2 SMNVEV (reference sequence). Trimming shortened V by 0 bases and J by 2 bases, and 7 bases separated the two germline ends. The DNA of the CDR3 is TGTGCCAGCAGTTTATCCCAGGGGAACTATGGCTACACCTTC. Translated: CASSLSQGNYGYTF.

This sequence joins TRBV7-8 and TRBJ1-1; D not certain. Between the trimmed V and J ends, which lost 7 bases and 3 bases, there was a span of 15 bases. The CDR3 is made up of 14 amino acids. Germline CDR1 is SGHVS and CDR2 is FQNEAQ. CDR3: CASNAREKDTEAFF. As DNA, the CDR3 is TGTGCCAGCAACGCAAGGGAGAAGGACACTGAAGCTTTCTTT.

The genes are TRBV10-3 and TRBJ1-6; 11 bases agree with TRBD1. The CDR3 is made up of 15 amino acids. J gave up 5 bases and V 4 bases, and 1 base lay outside the gene matches. The V gene's germline CDR1 is ENHRY and CDR2 SYGVKD. Written as DNA, the CDR3 is TGTGCCATCAGTGGGACAGGGGGCCATAATTCACCCCTCCACTTT. It yields the protein CAISGTGGHNSPLHF.

V usage is TRBV21-1 and J usage is TRBJ2-7; the listed D gene, TRBD1, was not tested against the DNA. TRBV21-1 is marked as a pseudogene. This CDR3 is 11 amino acids long. The DNA of the CDR3 is TGTGCCACCTTGACAACCTACGAGCAGTACGTC. Protein product: CATLTTYEQYV.

V is TRBV10-3 and J is TRBJ2-7, with TRBD2 identical over 10 bases. V shed 0 bases and J 4 bases; nucleotides not matched to a gene: 9. The germline V gene encodes CDR1 ENHRY and CDR2 SYGVKD. The CDR3 sequence is 17 residues long. The CDR3 bases are TGTGCCATCAGTGAGTCGACAGCGGGGGGGCTTGGATACGAGCAGTACTTC. This gives the protein CAISESTAGGLGYEQYF.

J is TRBJ1-2 and V is TRBV5-4; D not resolved. In germline, CDR1 is SGHNT, CDR2 YYREEE (reference sequence). The V gene lost 7 bases and the J gene lost 3 bases, with 16 bases spanning the gap. The CDR3 runs to 14 residues. CDR3: CASRAGGPDYGYTF. Written as DNA, the CDR3 is TGTGCCAGCCGTGCTGGAGGGCCTGACTATGGCTACACCTTC.

This clone has only a few counts. The chain carries TRBV5-1 and TRBJ2-1; 12 positions agree with TRBD2. The CDR3 sequence is 14 residues long. After removal of 4 bases from V and 8 bases from J, the junction contained 4 bases not matched to a gene. CDR1 is SGHRS, CDR2 YFSETQ, per germline. The CDR3 sequence is CASSLTSGGYEQFF. The DNA for the CDR3 is TGCGCCAGCAGCCTGACTAGCGGGGGATATGAGCAGTTCTTC.

This chain joins TRBV18 and TRBJ2-7, with D perhaps matching TRBD1 (6 bases). Germline V lookup: CDR1 KGHSH, CDR2 LQKENI. This CDR3 spans 14 amino acids. Trimming took 3 bases from V and 4 from J, leaving 13 bases between them. CDR3 DNA sequence: TGTGCCAGCTCACCCCAGGACAGTTTGTACGAGCAGTACGTC. Amino acids: CASSPQDSLYEQYV.

The chain combines TRBV6-5 with TRBJ1-4; TRBD1 agrees at 7 bases. CDR3 length equals 14 residues. Trimming at V came to 6 bases and at J to 5 bases, leaving 6 bases not matched to a gene. Germline values: CDR1 MNHEY, CDR2 SVGAGI. The CDR3, as DNA: TGTGCCAGCAGGATGGACAGGTTGAATGAAAAACTGTTTTTT. Amino acids: CASRMDRLNEKLFF.

The chain carries TRBV5-1 and TRBJ2-7; 7 nucleotides match TRBD1. Germline V gene data show CDR1 as SGHRS and CDR2 as YFSETQ. With 3 bases clipped from V and 6 bases from J, the junction kept 9 bases outside the gene matches. The CDR3 extends over 14 amino acids. The CDR3 spells CASSSTGTQGEQYF. CDR3 DNA: TGCGCCAGCAGCTCGACAGGGACCCAGGGCGAGCAGTACTTC.

DNA for the CDR3: TGTGCCAGCAGTTACTCGAGAGGAGCCGGGGAGCTGTTTTTT. Translating it yields CASSYSRGAGELFF. The chain uses TRBV6-5 and TRBJ2-2, with unresolved D. The V end was cut by 0 bases, the J end by 6 bases, with 8 bases between. The CDR3 has 14 amino acids. Germline CDR1 reads MNHEY; CDR2 reads SVGAGI.

This chain connects TRBV7-6 to TRBJ2-3; D is possibly TRBD1 (6 bases). CDR1 and CDR2 from the germline V gene are SGHVS and FNYEAQ. The V and J ends lost 3 bases and 0 bases respectively, with 16 bases between them. This CDR3 is 17 amino acids long. In DNA form, the CDR3 reads TGTGCCAGCAGCTTGGGGGCCCTAGGGGCTAGCACAGATACGCAGTATTTT. Translation gives CASSLGALGASTDTQYF. Looking up the rest from reference TRBV7-6 and TRBJ2-3 gives the full variable domain: GAGVSQSPRYKVTKRGQDVALRCDPISGHVSLYWYRQALGQGPEFLTYFNYEAQQDKSGLPNDRFSAERPEGSISTLTIQRTEQRDSAMYRCASSLGALGASTDTQYFGPGTRLTVL.

The gene calls are TRBV11-2 and TRBJ2-5; D call uncertain. Germline-derived CDR1 and CDR2 are SGHAT and FQNNGV. CDR3 size: 15 residues. With 1 base removed from V and 5 bases from J, the gap between germline ends came to 14 bases. CDR3 sequence (DNA): TGTGCCAGCAGCTTAGTTTTGGGTCAGGCGGAGACCCAGTACTTC. Translating gives CASSLVLGQAETQYF.

The chain uses TRBV19 and TRBJ1-6; 10 nucleotides agree with TRBD1. V dropped 6 bases and J dropped 7; count of bases not matched to a gene: 3. Per germline, CDR1 LNHDA and CDR2 SQIVND (reference sequence). The CDR3 has 14 residues. This CDR3 reads CASSRDRGNSPLHF. The DNA of the CDR3 is TGTGCCAGTAGCCGGGACAGGGGAAATTCACCCCTCCACTTT.

This clone was observed a single time. V and J are TRBV6-4 and TRBJ1-2; 9 positions agree with TRBD1. This CDR3 spans 15 amino acids. The trim removed 6 bases at V and 4 bases at J, leaving 9 bases unmatched. The germline gives CDR1 MRHNA, CDR2 SNTAGT. The CDR3 loop reads CASSPGTGHAYGYTF. The CDR3 nucleotides are TGTGCCAGCAGCCCCGGGACAGGGCATGCCTATGGCTACACCTTC.